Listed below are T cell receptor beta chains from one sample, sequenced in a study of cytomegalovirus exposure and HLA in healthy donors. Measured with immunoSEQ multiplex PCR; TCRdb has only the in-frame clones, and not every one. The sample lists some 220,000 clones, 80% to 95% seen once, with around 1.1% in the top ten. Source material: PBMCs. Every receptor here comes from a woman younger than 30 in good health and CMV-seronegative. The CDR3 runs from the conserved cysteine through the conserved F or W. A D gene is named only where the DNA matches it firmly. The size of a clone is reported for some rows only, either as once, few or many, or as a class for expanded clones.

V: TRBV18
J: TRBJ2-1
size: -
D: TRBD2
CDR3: CASSPTSGSVANEQFF
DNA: TGTGCCAGCTCACCCACTAGCGGGAGTGTCGCTAATGAGCAGTTCTTC

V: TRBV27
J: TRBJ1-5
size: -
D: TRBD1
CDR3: CASSPSRGQGGQPQHF
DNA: TGTGCCAGCAGTCCCTCTAGGGGGCAGGGGGGCCAGCCCCAGCATTTT

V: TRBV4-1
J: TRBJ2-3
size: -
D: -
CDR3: CASSQDIERTQYF
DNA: TGCGCCAGCAGCCAGGATATAGAGCGGACGCAGTATTTT

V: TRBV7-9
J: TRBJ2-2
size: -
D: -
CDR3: CASSLRVGTPGELFF
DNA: TGTGCCAGCAGCTTAAGAGTGGGGACTCCCGGGGAGCTGTTTTTT

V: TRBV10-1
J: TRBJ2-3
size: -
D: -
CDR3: CASSGGYSPDTDTQYF
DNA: TGCGCCAGCAGTGGAGGGTACAGTCCCGACACAGATACGCAGTATTTT

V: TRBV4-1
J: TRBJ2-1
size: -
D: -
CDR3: CASSQAPGIHEQFF
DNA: TGCGCCAGCAGCCAAGCCCCAGGGATCCATGAGCAGTTCTTC

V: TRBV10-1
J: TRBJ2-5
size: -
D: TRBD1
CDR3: CASSESGTGLQETQYF
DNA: TGCGCCAGCAGTGAATCCGGGACAGGGCTGCAAGAGACCCAGTACTTC

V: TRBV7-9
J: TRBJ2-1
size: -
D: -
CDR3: CASSRTSRDTAFF
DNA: TGTGCCAGCAGCCGTACGAGCCGGGACACCGCGTTCTTC

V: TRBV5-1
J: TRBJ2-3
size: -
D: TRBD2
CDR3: CASTPSGSGADTQYF
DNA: TGCGCCAGCACCCCTAGCGGGAGCGGGGCAGATACGCAGTATTTT

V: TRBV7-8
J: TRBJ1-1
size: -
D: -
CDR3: CASSLKGTLGAFF
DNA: TGTGCCAGCAGCTTGAAGGGGACTCTAGGGGCTTTCTTT

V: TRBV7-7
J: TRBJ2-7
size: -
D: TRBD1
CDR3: CASSFRDRESEQYF
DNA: TGTGCCAGCAGCTTTAGGGACAGGGAGTCCGAGCAGTACTTC

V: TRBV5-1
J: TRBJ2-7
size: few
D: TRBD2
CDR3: CASSSPRTSGSLREQYF
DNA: TGCGCCAGCAGCTCCCCTAGGACTAGCGGGAGCCTGAGGGAGCAGTACTTC

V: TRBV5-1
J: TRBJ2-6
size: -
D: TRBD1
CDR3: CASSLDPHRGQSGANVLTF
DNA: TGCGCCAGCAGCTTAGATCCCCACAGGGGGCAGTCTGGGGCCAACGTCCTGACTTTC

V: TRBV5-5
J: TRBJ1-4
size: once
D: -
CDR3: CASSLVPTLDEKLFF
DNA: TGTGCCAGCAGCTTGGTCCCGACACTGGATGAAAAACTGTTTTTT

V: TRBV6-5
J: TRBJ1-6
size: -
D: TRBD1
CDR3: CASSRTGVMALHF
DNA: TGTGCCAGCAGCCGGACAGGGGTAATGGCCCTCCACTTT

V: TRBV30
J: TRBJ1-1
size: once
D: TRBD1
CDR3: CAWTPSGTVGAFF
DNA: TGTGCCTGGACCCCATCTGGGACAGTAGGGGCTTTCTTT

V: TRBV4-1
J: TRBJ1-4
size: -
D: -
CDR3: CASSQGASWRPNEKLFF
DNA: TGCGCCAGCAGCCAAGGCGCTAGTTGGCGACCTAATGAAAAACTGTTTTTT

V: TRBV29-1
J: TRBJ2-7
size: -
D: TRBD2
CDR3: CSALAESSYEQYF
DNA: TGCAGCGCACTAGCGGAAAGCTCCTACGAGCAGTACTTC

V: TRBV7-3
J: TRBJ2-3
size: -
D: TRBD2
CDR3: CASSLIGGSSGGDTQYF
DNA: TGTGCCAGCAGCTTAATCGGCGGGAGCTCGGGCGGGGATACGCAGTATTTT